Reported below is one TCR beta chain. This table comes from immunoSEQ multiplex PCR, and its TCRdb copy is limited to in-frame clones, with some not included. In the table there are some 170,000 clones, just under 90% of which are singletons. The data are from a study of T cell responses to AZD1222 COVID-19 vaccine. Trimming pared 6 bases from V and 3 bases from J, leaving 12 bases between. The CDR3 consists of 13 residues. Germline V gene data show CDR1 as ENHRY and CDR2 as SYGVKD. The specimen was peripheral blood, collected 28 days after the second dose of the MenACWY control vaccine. The chain has TRBV10-3 and TRBJ2-7; the D gene is possibly TRBD1 (6 bases). The sequence was obtained from an adult who received the MenACWY meningococcal vaccine as a control. The DNA of the CDR3 is TGTGCCATCAGGGCAGGGGTAGGCTACGAGCAGTACTTC. This sequence encodes CAIRAGVGYEQYF.